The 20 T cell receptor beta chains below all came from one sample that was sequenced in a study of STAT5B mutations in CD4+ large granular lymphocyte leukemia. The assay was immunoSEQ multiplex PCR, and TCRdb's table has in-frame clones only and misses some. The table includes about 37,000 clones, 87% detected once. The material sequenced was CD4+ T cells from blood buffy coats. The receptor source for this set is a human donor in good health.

The CDR3 here is CASSLGRAGHEQYF. CDR3 bases: TGTGCCAGCAGCCTAGGAAGGGCGGGCCACGAGCAGTACTTC. The chain recombines TRBV7-2 with TRBJ2-7, with D tentatively TRBD2 (5 bases). The V and J ends lost 5 bases and 5 bases respectively, with 16 bases between them. CDR1 and CDR2 (germline): SGHTA, FQGNSA. This CDR3 region has 14 residues.

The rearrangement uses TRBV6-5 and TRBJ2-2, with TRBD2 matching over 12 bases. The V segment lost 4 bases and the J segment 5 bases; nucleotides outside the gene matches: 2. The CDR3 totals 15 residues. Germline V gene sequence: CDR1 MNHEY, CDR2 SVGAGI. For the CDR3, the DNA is TGTGCCAGCAGTTTGACTAGCGGGAGAACCGGGGAGCTGTTTTTT. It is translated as CASSLTSGRTGELFF.

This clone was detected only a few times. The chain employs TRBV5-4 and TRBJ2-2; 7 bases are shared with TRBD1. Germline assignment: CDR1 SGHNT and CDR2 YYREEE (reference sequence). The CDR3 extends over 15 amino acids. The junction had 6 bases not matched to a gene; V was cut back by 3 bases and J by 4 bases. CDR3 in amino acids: CASSSRQGVTGELFF. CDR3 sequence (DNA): TGTGCCAGCAGCTCAAGACAGGGTGTCACCGGGGAGCTGTTTTTT.

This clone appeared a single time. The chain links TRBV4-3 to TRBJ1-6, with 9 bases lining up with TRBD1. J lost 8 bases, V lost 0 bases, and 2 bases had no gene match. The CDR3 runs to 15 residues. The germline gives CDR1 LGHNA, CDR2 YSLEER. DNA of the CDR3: TGCGCCAGCAGCCAAGATTGGACAGGGGATTCACCCCTCCACTTT. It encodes CASSQDWTGDSPLHF.

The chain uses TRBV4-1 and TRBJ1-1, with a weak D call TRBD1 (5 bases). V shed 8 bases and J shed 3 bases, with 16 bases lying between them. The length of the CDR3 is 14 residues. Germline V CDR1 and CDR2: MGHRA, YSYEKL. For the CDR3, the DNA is TGCGCCAGCGAACTCGGAACAGGACACACTGAAGCTTTCTTT. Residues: CASELGTGHTEAFF.

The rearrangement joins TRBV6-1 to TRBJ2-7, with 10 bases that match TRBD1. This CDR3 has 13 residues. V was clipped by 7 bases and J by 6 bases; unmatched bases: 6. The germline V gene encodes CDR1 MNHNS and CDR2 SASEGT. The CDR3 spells CASTDRGQGEQYF. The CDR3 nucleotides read TGTGCCAGCACTGACAGGGGGCAAGGCGAGCAGTACTTC.

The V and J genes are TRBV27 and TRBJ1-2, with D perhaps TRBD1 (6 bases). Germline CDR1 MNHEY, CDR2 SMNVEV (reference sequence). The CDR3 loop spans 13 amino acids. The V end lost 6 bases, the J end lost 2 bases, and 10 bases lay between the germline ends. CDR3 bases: TGTGCCAGCAGCGACAGGCCCAACTATGGCTACACCTTC. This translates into CASSDRPNYGYTF.

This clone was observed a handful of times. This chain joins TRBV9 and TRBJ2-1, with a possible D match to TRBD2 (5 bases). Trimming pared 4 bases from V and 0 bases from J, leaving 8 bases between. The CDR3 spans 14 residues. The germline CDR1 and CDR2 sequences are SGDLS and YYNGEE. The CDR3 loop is CASSPRDSYNEQFF. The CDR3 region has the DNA TGTGCCAGCAGCCCCCGGGACTCCTACAATGAGCAGTTCTTC.

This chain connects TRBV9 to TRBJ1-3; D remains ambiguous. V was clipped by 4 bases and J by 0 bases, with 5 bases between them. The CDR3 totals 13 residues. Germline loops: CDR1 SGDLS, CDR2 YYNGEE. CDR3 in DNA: TGTGCCAGCAGCCTAGACTCTGGAAACACCATATATTTT. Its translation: CASSLDSGNTIYF.

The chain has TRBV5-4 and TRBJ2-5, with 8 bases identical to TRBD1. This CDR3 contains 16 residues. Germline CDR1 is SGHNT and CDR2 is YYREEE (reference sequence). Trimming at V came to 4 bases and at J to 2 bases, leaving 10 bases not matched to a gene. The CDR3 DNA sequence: TGTGCCAGCAGCCCAGGGGGCGGGAAGGGGCAAGAGACCCAGTACTTC. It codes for CASSPGGGKGQETQYF. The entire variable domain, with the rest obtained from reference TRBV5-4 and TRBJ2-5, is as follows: ETGVTQSPTHLIKTRGQQVTLRCSSQSGHNTVSWYQQALGQGPQFIFQYYREEENGRGNFPPRFSGLQFPNYSSELNVNALELDDSALYLCASSPGGGKGQETQYFGPGTRLLVL.

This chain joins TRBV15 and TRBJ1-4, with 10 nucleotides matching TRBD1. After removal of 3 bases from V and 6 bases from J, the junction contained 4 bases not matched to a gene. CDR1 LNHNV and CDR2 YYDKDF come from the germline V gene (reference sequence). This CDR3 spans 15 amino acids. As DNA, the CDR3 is TGTGCCACCAGCAGGAGACAGGGGGCGGATGAAAAACTGTTTTTT. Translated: CATSRRQGADEKLFF.

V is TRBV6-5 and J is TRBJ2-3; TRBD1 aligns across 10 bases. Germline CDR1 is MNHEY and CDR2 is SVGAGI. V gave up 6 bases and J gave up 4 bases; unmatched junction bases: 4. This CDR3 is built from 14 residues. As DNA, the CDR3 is TGTGCCAGCAGGCCGGGACAGGGGCCAGATACGCAGTATTTT. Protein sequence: CASRPGQGPDTQYF.

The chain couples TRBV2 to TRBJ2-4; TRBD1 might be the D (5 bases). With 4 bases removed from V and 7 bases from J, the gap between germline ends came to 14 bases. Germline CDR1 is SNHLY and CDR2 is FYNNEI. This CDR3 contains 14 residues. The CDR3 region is CASSGPRAGNIQYF. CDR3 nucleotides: TGTGCCAGCAGTGGACCCAGGGCAGGGAACATTCAGTACTTC.

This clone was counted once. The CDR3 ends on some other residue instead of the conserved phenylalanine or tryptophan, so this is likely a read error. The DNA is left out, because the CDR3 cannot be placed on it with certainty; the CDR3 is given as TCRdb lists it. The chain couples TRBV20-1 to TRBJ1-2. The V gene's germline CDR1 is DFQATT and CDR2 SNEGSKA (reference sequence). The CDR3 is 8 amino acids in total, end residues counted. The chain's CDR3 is CSARDGGL.

The CDR3 DNA is TGTGCCAGTAGCAGCGCACAGAAAATCTACGAGCAGTACTTC. This sequence encodes CASSSAQKIYEQYF. V is TRBV19 and J is TRBJ2-7; no clear D. This CDR3 region has 14 residues. Germline-derived CDR1 and CDR2 are LNHDA and SQIVND (reference sequence). V dropped 6 bases and J dropped 3 bases, with 15 bases sitting between them.

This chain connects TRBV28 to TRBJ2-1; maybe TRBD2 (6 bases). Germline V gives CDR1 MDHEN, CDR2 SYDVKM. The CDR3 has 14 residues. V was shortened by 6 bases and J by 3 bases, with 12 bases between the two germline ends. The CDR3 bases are TGTGCCAGCAGATTAGCGGATGTCTACAATGAGCAGTTCTTC. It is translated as CASRLADVYNEQFF.

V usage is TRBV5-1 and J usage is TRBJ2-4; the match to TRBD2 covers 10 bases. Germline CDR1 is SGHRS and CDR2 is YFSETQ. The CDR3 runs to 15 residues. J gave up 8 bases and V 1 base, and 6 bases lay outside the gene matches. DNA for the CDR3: TGCGCCAGCAGCTTGTCACTAGCGGGAATCGACATTCAGTACTTC. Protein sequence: CASSLSLAGIDIQYF.

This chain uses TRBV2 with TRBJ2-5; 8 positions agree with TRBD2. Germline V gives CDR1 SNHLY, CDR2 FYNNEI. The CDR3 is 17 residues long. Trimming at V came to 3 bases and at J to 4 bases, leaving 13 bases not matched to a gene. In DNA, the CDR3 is TGTGCCAGCAGTGAGGGCAAGCGGGAGCGGCGGGCAGAGACCCAGTACTTC. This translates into CASSEGKRERRAETQYF.

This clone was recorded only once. CDR3 loop: CASSNRLEASYEQYF. The CDR3 region has the DNA TGTGCCAGTAGTAATCGACTAGAGGCCTCCTACGAGCAGTACTTC. V and J are TRBV19 and TRBJ2-7; a possible D gene is TRBD2 (6 bases). The CDR3 length is 15 residues. Looked up from germline, CDR1 is LNHDA and CDR2 is SQIVND (reference sequence). V was pared by 4 bases and J by 0 bases, with 13 bases between.

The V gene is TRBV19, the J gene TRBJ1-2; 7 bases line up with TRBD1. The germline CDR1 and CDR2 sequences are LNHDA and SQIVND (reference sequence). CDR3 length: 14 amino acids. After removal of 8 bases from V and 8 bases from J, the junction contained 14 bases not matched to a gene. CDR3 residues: CASHGPTGTGGYTF. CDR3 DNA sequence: TGTGCCAGTCACGGACCGACAGGGACGGGCGGCTACACCTTC.